This section outlines one T cell receptor beta chain sequence together with its context. Its antigen is still unknown. This specimen comes from a study of CD8+CD57+ T cells in acquired aplastic anemia. Study-wide context: The mean DNA yield obtained from sorted CD4+ and CD8+ cells came to 3 to 3.5 ug. About 10 million reads, on average, were obtained for CD4+ cells from healthy donors. Study observations and caveats: Patients and controls had in common 25 to 30 CD8+ CDR3 sequences. For CD8+ Simpson's diversity, patients and controls showed no significant difference.

The V end lost 3 bases, the J end lost 4 bases, and 17 bases lay between the germline ends. From germline, CDR1 is MGHDK and CDR2 SYGVNS. This CDR3 is 16 amino acids long. Genomic DNA served as template for TCR beta VDJ and CDR3 profiling. TCRdb itself ran the reads through MiXCR, one entry per CDR3 protein. The table shows some 170,000 distinct CDR3 sequences, with roughly 40% occurring only once. The gene calls are TRBV25-1 and TRBJ2-3, with D hard to call. Sequenced material: sorted CD4+, CD8+, or CD8+CD57+ T cells (not recorded which) from PBMCs. This clonotype was sampled from a human donor in good health. The CDR3 loop reads CASSDASLGSADTQYF. CDR3 nucleotide sequence: TGTGCCAGCAGTGACGCTAGTTTGGGGTCTGCAGATACGCAGTATTTT.